The clone carrying this T cell receptor beta chain was recorded at least ten times. The V end was cut by 4 bases, the J end by 8 bases, with 24 bases between. Germline V gene sequence: CDR1 MNHNS, CDR2 SASEGT. The CDR3 spans 18 residues. The data originate from a study of T cells of healthy individuals. TCRdb reanalysed the 5' RACE reads using MiXCR and keeps one entry per CDR3 protein. The repertoire holds tens of thousands of distinct CDR3 sequences, with approximately 4.5% as singletons. The sequence came from a human donor in good health. V gene TRBV6-1 combines with J gene TRBJ1-6, with TRBD1 as a possible D gene (6 bases). CDR3 DNA: TGTGCCAGCAGTGCGGAACGGGGACTACAGGGAATGTATTCACCCCTCCACTTT. This translates into CASSAERGLQGMYSPLHF.